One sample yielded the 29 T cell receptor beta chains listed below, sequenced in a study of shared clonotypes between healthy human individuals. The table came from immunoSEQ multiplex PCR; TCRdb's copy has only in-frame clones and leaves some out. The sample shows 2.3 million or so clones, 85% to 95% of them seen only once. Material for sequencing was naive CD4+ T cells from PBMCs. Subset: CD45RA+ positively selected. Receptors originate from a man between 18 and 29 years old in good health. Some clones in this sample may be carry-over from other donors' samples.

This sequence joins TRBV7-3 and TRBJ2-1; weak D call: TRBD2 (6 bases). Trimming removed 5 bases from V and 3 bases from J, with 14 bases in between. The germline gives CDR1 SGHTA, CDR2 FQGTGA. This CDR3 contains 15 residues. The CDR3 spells CASSPPGTHYNEQFF. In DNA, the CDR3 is TGTGCCAGCAGCCCCCCAGGGACTCACTACAATGAGCAGTTCTTC.

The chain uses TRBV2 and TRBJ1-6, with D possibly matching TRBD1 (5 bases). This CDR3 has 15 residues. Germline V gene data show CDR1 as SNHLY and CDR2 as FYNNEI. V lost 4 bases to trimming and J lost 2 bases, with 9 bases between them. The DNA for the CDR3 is TGTGCCAGCAGTGGAGGGGTAGCCTATAATTCACCCCTCCACTTT. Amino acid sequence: CASSGGVAYNSPLHF.

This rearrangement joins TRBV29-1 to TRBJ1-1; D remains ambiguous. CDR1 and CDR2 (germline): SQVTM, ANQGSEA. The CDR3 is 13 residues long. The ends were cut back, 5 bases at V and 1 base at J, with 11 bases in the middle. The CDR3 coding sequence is TGCAGCGTTCGGGTTTTGGGGAACACTGAAGCTTTCTTT. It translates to CSVRVLGNTEAFF.

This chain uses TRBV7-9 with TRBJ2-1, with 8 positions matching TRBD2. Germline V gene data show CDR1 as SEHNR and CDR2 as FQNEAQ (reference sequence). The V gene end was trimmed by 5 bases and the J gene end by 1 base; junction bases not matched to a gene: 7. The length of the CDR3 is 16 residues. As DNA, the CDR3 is TGTGCCAGCAGCCGGGGGAGCGGGAGTTCCTACAATGAGCAGTTCTTC. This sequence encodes CASSRGSGSSYNEQFF.

DNA of the CDR3: TGTGCCAGCAGTGAACTCCAATGGGGTGAAAAACTGTTTTTT. It codes for CASSELQWGEKLFF. The chain uses TRBV2 and TRBJ1-4; D gene ambiguous. V gave up 2 bases and J gave up 7 bases, with 11 bases separating them. CDR1 SNHLY and CDR2 FYNNEI come from the germline V gene. The CDR3 totals 14 residues. Variable domain in full (rest from reference TRBV2 and TRBJ1-4): EPEVTQTPSHQVTQMGQEVILRCVPISNHLYFYWYRQILGQKVEFLVSFYNNEISEKSEIFDDQFSVERPDGSNFTLKIRSTKLEDSAMYFCASSELQWGEKLFFGSGTQLSVL.

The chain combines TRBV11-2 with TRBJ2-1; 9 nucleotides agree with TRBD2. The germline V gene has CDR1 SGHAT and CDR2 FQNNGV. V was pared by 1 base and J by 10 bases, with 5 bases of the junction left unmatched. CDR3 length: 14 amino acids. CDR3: CASSLVAGEAEQFF. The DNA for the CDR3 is TGTGCCAGCAGCTTAGTAGCGGGAGAAGCGGAGCAGTTCTTC.

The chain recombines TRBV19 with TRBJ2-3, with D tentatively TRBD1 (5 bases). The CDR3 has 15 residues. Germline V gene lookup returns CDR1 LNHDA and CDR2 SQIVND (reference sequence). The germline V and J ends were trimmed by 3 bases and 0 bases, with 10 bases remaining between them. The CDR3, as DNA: TGTGCCAGTAGTATGGGGCTACATAGCACAGATACGCAGTATTTT. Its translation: CASSMGLHSTDTQYF. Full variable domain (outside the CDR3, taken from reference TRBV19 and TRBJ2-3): DGGITQSPKYLFRKEGQNVTLSCEQNLNHDAMYWYRQDPGQGLRLIYYSQIVNDFQKGDIAEGYSVSREKKESFPLTVTSAQKNPTAFYLCASSMGLHSTDTQYFGPGTRLTVL.

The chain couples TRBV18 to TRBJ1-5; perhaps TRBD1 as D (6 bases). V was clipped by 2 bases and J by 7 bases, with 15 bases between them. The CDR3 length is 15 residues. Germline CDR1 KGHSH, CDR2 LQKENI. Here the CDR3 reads CASSPMGGALQPQHF. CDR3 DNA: TGTGCCAGCTCACCAATGGGGGGGGCCTTGCAGCCCCAGCATTTT. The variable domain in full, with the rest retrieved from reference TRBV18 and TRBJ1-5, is NAGVMQNPRHLVRRRGQEARLRCSPMKGHSHVYWYRQLPEEGLKFMVYLQKENIIDESGMPKERFSAEFPKEGPSILRIQQVVRGDSAAYFCASSPMGGALQPQHFGDGTRLSIL.

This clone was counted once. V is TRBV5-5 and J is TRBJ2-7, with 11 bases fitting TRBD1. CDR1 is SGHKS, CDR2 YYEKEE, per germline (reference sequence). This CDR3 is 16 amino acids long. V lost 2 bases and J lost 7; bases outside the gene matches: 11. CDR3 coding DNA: TGTGCCAGCAGCTTCACATTCGGACAGGGGGCTAGGGAGCAGTACTTC. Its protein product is CASSFTFGQGAREQYF.

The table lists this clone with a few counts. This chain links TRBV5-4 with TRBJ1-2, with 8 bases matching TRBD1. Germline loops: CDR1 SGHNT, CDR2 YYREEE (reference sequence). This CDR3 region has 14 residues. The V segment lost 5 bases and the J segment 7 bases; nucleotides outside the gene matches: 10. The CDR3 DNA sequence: TGTGCCAGCAGGCCAGGGGGCGCCCAGAGTGGCTACACCTTC. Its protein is CASRPGGAQSGYTF.

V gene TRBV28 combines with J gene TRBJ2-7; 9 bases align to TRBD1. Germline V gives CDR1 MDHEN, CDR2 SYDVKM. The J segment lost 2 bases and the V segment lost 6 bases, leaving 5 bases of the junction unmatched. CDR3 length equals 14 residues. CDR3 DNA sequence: TGTGCCAGCAGAACAGGGGGCTTCCCCTACGAGCAGTACTTC. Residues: CASRTGGFPYEQYF.

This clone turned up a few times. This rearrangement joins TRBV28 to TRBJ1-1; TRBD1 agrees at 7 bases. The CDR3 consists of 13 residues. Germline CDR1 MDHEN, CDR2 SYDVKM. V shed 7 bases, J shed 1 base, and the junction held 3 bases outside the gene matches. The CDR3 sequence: CASTNRGNTEAFF. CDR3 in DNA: TGTGCCAGCACCAACAGGGGGAACACTGAAGCTTTCTTT.

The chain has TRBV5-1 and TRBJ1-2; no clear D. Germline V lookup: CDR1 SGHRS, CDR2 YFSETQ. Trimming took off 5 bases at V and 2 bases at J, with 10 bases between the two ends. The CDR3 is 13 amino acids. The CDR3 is CASSPNPNYGYTF. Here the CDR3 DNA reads TGCGCCAGCAGTCCGAACCCAAACTATGGCTACACCTTC.

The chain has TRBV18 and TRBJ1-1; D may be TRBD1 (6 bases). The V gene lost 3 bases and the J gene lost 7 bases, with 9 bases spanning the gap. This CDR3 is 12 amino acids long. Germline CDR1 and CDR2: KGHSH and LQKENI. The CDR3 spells CASSPRQDEAFF. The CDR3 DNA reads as TGTGCCAGCTCACCCCGACAGGATGAAGCTTTCTTT.

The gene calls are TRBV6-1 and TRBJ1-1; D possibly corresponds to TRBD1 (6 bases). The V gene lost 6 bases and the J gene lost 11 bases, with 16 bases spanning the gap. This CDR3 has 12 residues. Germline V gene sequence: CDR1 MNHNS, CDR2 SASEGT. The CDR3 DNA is TGTGCCAGCAGATTGAACAGGGATGCGGCTTTCTTT. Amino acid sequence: CASRLNRDAAFF.

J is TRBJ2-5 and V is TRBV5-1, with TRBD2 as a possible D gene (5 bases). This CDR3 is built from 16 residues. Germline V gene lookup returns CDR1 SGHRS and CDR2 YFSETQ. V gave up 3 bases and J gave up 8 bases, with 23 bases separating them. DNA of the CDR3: TGCGCCAGCAGCTCCGGACTTAAGACTCGGGCAGGAACCCAGTACTTC. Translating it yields CASSSGLKTRAGTQYF.

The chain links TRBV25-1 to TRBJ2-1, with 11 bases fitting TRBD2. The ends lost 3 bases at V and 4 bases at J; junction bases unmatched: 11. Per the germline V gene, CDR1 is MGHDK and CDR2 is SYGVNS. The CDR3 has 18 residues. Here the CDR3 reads CASSDPTQTSGEYNEQFF. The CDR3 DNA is TGTGCCAGCAGTGATCCCACCCAGACTAGCGGGGAATACAATGAGCAGTTCTTC.

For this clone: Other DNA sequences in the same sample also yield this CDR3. This CDR3 is CASSRRGGYEQYF. The CDR3 nucleotides are TGCGCCAGCAGCCGACGGGGGGGCTACGAGCAGTACTTC. This sequence joins TRBV5-1 and TRBJ2-7; 8 nucleotides align to TRBD2. The CDR3 has 13 amino acids. Per germline, CDR1 SGHRS and CDR2 YFSETQ. Unmatched junction bases numbered 3, after V lost 4 bases and J lost 3 bases.

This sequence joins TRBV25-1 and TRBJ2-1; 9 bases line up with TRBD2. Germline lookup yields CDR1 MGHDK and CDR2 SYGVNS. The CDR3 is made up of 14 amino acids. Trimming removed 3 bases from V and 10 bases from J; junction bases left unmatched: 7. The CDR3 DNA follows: TGTGCCAGCAGTGATAGGGCGGGAGGGGGCGAGCAGTTCTTC. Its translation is CASSDRAGGGEQFF. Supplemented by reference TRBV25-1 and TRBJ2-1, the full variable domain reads EADIYQTPRYLVIGTGKKITLECSQTMGHDKMYWYQQDPGMELHLIHYSYGVNSTEKGDLSSESTVSRIRTEHFPLTLESARPSHTSQYLCASSDRAGGGEQFFGPGTRLTVL.

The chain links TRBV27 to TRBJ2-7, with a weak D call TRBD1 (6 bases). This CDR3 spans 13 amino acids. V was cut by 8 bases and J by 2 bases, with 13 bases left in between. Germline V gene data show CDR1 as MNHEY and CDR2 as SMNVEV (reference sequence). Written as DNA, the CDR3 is TGTGCCAGCGGGCGACAGGAGACCTACGAGCAGTACTTC. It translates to CASGRQETYEQYF.

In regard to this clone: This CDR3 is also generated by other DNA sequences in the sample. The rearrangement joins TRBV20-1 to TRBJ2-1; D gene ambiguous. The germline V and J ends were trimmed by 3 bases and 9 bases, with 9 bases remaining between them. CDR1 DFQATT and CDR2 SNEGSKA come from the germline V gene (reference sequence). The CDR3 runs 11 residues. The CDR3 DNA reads TGCAGTGCTAGGGCTTCGACTGAGCAGTTCTTC. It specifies CSARASTEQFF.

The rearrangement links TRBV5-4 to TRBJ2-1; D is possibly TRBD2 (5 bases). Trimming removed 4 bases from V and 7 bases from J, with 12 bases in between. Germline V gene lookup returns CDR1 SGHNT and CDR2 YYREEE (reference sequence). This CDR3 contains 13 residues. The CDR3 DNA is TGTGCCAGCAGCACCAACCGAGGGAATGAGCAGTTCTTC. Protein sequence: CASSTNRGNEQFF.

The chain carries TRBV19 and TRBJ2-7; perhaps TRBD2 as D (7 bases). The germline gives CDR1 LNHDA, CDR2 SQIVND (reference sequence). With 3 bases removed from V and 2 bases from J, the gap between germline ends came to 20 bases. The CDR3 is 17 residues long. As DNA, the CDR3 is TGTGCCAGTAGTATGAGGGGGGGGAGCCCCTTTCCCTACGAGCAGTACTTC. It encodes CASSMRGGSPFPYEQYF.

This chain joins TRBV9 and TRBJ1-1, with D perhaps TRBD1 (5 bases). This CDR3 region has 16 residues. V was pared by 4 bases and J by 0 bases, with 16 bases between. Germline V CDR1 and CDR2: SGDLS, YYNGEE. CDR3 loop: CASSPGRGSLNTEAFF. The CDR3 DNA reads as TGTGCCAGCAGCCCAGGGAGAGGAAGTCTGAACACTGAAGCTTTCTTT.

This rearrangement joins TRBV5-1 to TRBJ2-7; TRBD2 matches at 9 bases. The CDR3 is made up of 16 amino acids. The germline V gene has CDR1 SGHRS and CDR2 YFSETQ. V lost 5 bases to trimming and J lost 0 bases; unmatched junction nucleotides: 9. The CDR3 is CASRTILAGGSYEQYF. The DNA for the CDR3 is TGCGCCAGCAGAACTATACTAGCGGGTGGCTCCTACGAGCAGTACTTC.

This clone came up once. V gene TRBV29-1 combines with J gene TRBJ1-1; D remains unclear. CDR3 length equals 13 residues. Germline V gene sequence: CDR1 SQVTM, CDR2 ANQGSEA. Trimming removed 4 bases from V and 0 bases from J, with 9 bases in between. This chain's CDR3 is CSVVADLNTEAFF. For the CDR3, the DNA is TGCAGCGTTGTGGCGGACTTGAACACTGAAGCTTTCTTT.

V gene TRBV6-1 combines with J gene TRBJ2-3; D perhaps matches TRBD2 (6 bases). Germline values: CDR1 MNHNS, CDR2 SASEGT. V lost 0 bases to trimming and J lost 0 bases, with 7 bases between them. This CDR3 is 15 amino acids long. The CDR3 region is CASSEAAGSTDTQYF. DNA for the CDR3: TGTGCCAGCAGTGAAGCTGCGGGGAGCACAGATACGCAGTATTTT.

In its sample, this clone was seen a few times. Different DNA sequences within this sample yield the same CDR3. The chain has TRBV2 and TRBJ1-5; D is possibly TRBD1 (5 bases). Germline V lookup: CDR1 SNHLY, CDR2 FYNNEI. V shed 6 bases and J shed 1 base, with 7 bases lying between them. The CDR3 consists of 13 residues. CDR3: CASRGDSNQPQHF. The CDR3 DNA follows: TGTGCCAGCAGGGGGGACAGCAATCAGCCCCAGCATTTT.

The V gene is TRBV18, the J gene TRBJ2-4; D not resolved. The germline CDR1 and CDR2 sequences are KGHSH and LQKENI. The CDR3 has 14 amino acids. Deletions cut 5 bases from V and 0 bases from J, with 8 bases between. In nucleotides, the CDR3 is TGTGCCAGCTCAATACTCTTAGCCAAAAACATTCAGTACTTC. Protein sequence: CASSILLAKNIQYF.